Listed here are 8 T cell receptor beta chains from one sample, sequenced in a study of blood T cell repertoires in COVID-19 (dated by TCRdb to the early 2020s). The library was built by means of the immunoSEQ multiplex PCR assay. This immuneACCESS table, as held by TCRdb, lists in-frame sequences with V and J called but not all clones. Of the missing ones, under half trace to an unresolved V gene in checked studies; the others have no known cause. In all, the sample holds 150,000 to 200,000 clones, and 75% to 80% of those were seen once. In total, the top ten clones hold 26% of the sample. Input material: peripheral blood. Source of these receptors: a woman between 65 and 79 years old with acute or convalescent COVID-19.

The CDR3 spells CASSPQGAYGYTF. CDR3 sequence (DNA): TGTGCCAGCAGCCCCCAGGGGGCCTATGGCTACACCTTC. The chain combines TRBV7-2 with TRBJ1-2; 8 bases are shared with TRBD1. The J segment lost 4 bases and the V segment lost 5 bases, leaving 3 bases of the junction unmatched. CDR1 and CDR2 (germline): SGHTA, FQGNSA. The CDR3 loop spans 13 amino acids.

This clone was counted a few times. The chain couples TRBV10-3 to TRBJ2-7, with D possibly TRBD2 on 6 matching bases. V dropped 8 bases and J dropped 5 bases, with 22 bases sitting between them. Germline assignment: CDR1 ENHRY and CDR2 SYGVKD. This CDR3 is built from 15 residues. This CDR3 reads CAIRLSGGNLHEQYF. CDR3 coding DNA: TGTGCCATCCGCCTTTCAGGAGGGAATCTCCACGAGCAGTACTTC.

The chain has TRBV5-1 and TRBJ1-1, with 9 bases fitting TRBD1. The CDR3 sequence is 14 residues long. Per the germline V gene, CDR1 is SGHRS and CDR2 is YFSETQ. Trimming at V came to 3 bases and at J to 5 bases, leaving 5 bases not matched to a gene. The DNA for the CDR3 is TGCGCCAGCAGCTCACAGACAGGGGGGACTGAAGCTTTCTTT. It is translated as CASSSQTGGTEAFF.

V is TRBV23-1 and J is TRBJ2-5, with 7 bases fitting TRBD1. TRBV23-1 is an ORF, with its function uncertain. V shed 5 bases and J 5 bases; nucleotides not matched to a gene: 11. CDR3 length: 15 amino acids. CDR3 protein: CASSTLTGKLETQYF. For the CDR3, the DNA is TGCGCCAGCAGTACCCTGACAGGGAAGTTGGAGACCCAGTACTTC.

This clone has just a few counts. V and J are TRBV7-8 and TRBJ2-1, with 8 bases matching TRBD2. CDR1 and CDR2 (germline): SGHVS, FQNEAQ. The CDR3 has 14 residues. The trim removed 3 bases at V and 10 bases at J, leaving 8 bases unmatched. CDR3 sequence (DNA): TGTGCCAGCAGCTTCGTCGGGGGGGCCTCGGAGCAGTTCTTC. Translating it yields CASSFVGGASEQFF.

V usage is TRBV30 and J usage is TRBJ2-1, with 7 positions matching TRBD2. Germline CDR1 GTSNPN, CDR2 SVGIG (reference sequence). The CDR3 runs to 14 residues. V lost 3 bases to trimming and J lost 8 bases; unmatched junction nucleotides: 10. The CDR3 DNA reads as TGTGCCTGGAGCTCGGGCGGGAGTCTCTATGAGCAGTTCTTC. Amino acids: CAWSSGGSLYEQFF.

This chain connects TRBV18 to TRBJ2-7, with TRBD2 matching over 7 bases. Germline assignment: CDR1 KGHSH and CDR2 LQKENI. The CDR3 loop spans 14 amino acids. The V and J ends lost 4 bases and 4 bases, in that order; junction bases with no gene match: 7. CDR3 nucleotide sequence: TGTGCCAGCTCACACGGACTAGTTGGGTACGAGCAGTACTTC. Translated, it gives CASSHGLVGYEQYF.

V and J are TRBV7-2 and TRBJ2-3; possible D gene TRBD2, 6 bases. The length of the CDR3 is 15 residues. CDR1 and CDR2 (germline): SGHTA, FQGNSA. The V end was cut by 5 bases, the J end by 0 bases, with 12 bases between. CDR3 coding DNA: TGTGCCAGCAGCGCCGGAAGCGGGAGCACAGATACGCAGTATTTT. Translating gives CASSAGSGSTDTQYF. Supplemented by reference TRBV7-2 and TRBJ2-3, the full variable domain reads GAGVSQSPSNKVTEKGKDVELRCDPISGHTALYWYRQSLGQGLEFLIYFQGNSAPDKSGLPSDRFSAERTGGSVSTLTIQRTQQEDSAVYLCASSAGSGSTDTQYFGPGTRLTVL.